Shown below are 3 T cell receptor beta chains from a single sample sequenced in a study of blood T cell repertoires in COVID-19. Profiling relied on immunoSEQ multiplex PCR, and the TCRdb table lists in-frame clones only, not all of them. The sample lists approximately 200,000 clones, about 90% occurring once. Sequenced input: peripheral blood. These TCRs come from a man aged 35 to 55 with active or convalescent COVID-19.

The CDR3 DNA reads as TGTGCCAGCAGTATAGGACAGACTAACTATGGCTACACCTTC. Residues: CASSIGQTNYGYTF. The chain recombines TRBV27 with TRBJ1-2, with D perhaps matching TRBD1 (6 bases). CDR1 is MNHEY, CDR2 SMNVEV, per germline (reference sequence). This CDR3 is 14 amino acids long. V was cut by 5 bases and J by 0 bases, with 10 bases left in between.

The chain uses TRBV29-1 and TRBJ2-2, with D tentatively TRBD2 (5 bases). CDR3 size: 16 residues. V was cut by 4 bases and J by 1 base, with 16 bases left in between. Germline assignment: CDR1 SQVTM and CDR2 ANQGSEA. CDR3 loop: CSVASSAAGNTGELFF. The CDR3 region has the DNA TGCAGCGTTGCGTCCTCCGCTGCGGGGAACACCGGGGAGCTGTTTTTT.

The J gene is TRBJ1-5, the V gene TRBV9; 8 bases agree with TRBD1. This CDR3 is built from 15 residues. Germline values: CDR1 SGDLS, CDR2 YYNGEE. The ends lost 3 bases at V and 6 bases at J; junction bases unmatched: 8. This CDR3 is CASSDQGAEGQPQHF. DNA of the CDR3: TGTGCCAGCAGCGATCAGGGGGCGGAAGGTCAGCCCCAGCATTTT.